A selection of T cell receptor beta chains follows, all from one sample in a study of blood T cell repertoires in COVID-19. Data came from immunoSEQ multiplex PCR; TCRdb stores just in-frame clones and leaves some out. The sample lists 110,000 or so clones, roughly 84% occurring once. Sequencing input: peripheral blood. These receptors originate from a woman aged 50 to 60 with acute or convalescent COVID-19. The CDR3 runs from the conserved cysteine through the conserved F or W. Fields, in order: J gene, D gene, V gene, clone size, CDR3 DNA, CDR3 protein. A D gene is named only where the DNA matches it firmly. Size tells how often a clone was seen (once, few, many) or the class of an expanded clone, and some rows leave it out.

J: TRBJ1-2; D: -; V: TRBV11-2; size: -; DNA: TGTGCCAGCAGCTTATTTGAGAGTAATGGCTACACCTTC; CDR3: CASSLFESNGYTF
J: TRBJ2-5; D: TRBD2; V: TRBV9; size: -; DNA: TGTGCCAGCAGCGGGGGACTAGCCCAAGAGACCCAGTACTTC; CDR3: CASSGGLAQETQYF
J: TRBJ1-4; D: -; V: TRBV25-1; size: -; DNA: TGTGCCAGCAGTGTCTGGGCCGGAAAAGTTGCAACTAATGAAAAACTGTTTTTT; CDR3: CASSVWAGKVATNEKLFF
J: TRBJ2-7; D: TRBD2; V: TRBV3-1/TRBV3-2; size: -; DNA: TGTGCCAGCACCCTACTAGCCGGGGGGGAGCAGTACTTC; CDR3: CASTLLAGGEQYF
J: TRBJ2-7; D: -; V: TRBV19; size: -; DNA: TGTGCCAGTTCGAAGAGCCGGGGGGCGGTGTACGAGCAGTACTTC; CDR3: CASSKSRGAVYEQYF
J: TRBJ1-4; D: -; V: TRBV18; size: -; DNA: TGTGCCAGCTCACCGGGCCCCGTTGCAACTAATGAAAAACTGTTTTTT; CDR3: CASSPGPVATNEKLFF
J: TRBJ2-3; D: -; V: TRBV7-2; size: few; DNA: TGTGCCAGCAGCTTAGGGATGCGGGCGGGGCTAGGTACAGATACGCAGTATTTT; CDR3: CASSLGMRAGLGTDTQYF
J: TRBJ1-1; D: -; V: TRBV12-3/TRBV12-4; size: -; DNA: TGTGCCAGCAGTTTTGGCCGAACTGAAGCTTTCTTT; CDR3: CASSFGRTEAFF
J: TRBJ2-3; D: TRBD2; V: TRBV5-1; size: -; DNA: TGCGCCAGCAGCCCAAGCTTGACTAGCGGGGGGGGAGATACGCAGTATTTT; CDR3: CASSPSLTSGGGDTQYF
J: TRBJ1-2; D: -; V: TRBV5-1; size: -; DNA: TGCGCCAGCAGCTTGGTAGTTTTCGGCTATGGCTACACCTTC; CDR3: CASSLVVFGYGYTF
J: TRBJ2-2; D: TRBD2; V: TRBV7-3; size: -; DNA: TGTGCCAGCAGCTCCGGACTAGCGGGGGGCCGGAACACCGGGGAGCTGTTTTTT; CDR3: CASSSGLAGGRNTGELFF
J: TRBJ1-6; D: TRBD1; V: TRBV5-1; size: -; DNA: TGCGCCAGCAGCTTAACTCCGGGACAGTATAATTCACCCCTCCACTTT; CDR3: CASSLTPGQYNSPLHF
J: TRBJ1-1; D: -; V: TRBV5-6; size: -; DNA: TGTGCCAGCAGCTTGGGATCAGGGTACACTGAAGCTTTCTTT; CDR3: CASSLGSGYTEAFF
J: TRBJ2-1; D: TRBD2; V: TRBV5-5; size: few; DNA: TGTGCCAGCAGTCCCTATTTGACTAGCGGGGGGGCGGATGAGCAGTTCTTC; CDR3: CASSPYLTSGGADEQFF
J: TRBJ2-2; D: TRBD2; V: TRBV10-3; size: few; DNA: TGTGCCATCCACGGGAGGCTGGACACCGGGGAGCTGTTTTTT; CDR3: CAIHGRLDTGELFF
J: TRBJ1-2; D: -; V: TRBV12-3/TRBV12-4; size: few; DNA: TGTGCCAGCAGTTTAAGCAGGGGCTATGGCTACACCTTC; CDR3: CASSLSRGYGYTF